The entry that follows covers one T cell receptor beta chain sequence. CDR1 and CDR2 (germline): KGHSH, LQKENI. This CDR3 region has 14 residues. Trimming pared 6 bases from V and 2 bases from J, leaving 14 bases between. This entry comes from a study of blood T cell repertoires in COVID-19. Study information: Samples of COVID-19 (acute and convalescent) were obtained from the United States, Italy and Spain. The analysed material was cDNA or gDNA that came from T cells, B-cell-depleted T cells, or PBMCs.

Per the original data handling: Researchers report that nucleated cell counts were estimated from reference gene primer amplification. Only in-frame clones appear in the TCRdb table, and some are missing; sequencing was by immunoSEQ multiplex PCR. The V and J calls and the clone size are those of that table, but D and trimming were determined from the DNA. Of roughly 200,000 clones listed, about 88% are singletons. The rearrangement links TRBV18 to TRBJ2-7; TRBD1 is a possible D gene (6 bases). This receptor was obtained from a middle-aged woman who had recovered from COVID-19. Material for sequencing was peripheral blood. CDR3 sequence reads: CASSPRDTTYEQYF. The CDR3 bases are TGTGCCAGCTCCCCCCGGGACACTACCTACGAGCAGTACTTC.